This T cell receptor (beta chain) was documented in a study of T-cell reconstitution after alpha-beta-depleted transplantation in children. The V and J ends lost 2 bases and 5 bases respectively, with 9 bases between them. The CDR3 runs 13 residues. It was with unique molecular identifiers that the TCRbeta library was prepared. TCRdb reanalysed the PCR reads using MiXCR and keeps one entry per CDR3 protein. The table has about 610,000 distinct CDR3 sequences, about 10% seen once; the top ten hold roughly 4%. In this sample, this clonotype turned up many times. The receptor's source is a human donor who donated a stem cell graft to a child with acute myeloid leukemia. The V call is TRBV12-3 or TRBV12-4, the J call TRBJ1-2; D is uncertain. Material: PBMCs from the stem cell graft donor, obtained from the stem cell graft. CDR3: CASSLRDRYGYTF. CDR3 nucleotide sequence: TGTGCCAGCAGTTTACGGGATCGATATGGCTACACCTTC.